This entry features one T cell receptor beta chain sequence. Its antigen is unidentified. The data were taken from a study of T cell responses to AZD1222 COVID-19 vaccine. Whole-study results and caveats: Following two doses of AZD1222, Spike-specific TCR breadth and depth rose. At 160-218 and 743-854, vaccine-associated CD4 TCRs were dominant, and they spanned spike. Donors were chiefly white British, with a greater number of females, and clonal diversity was perhaps underestimated. Repertoire collection took place solely once the T cell response had peaked.

Germline V gene data show CDR1 as SGDLS and CDR2 as YYNGEE. V lost 0 bases and J 4 bases, leaving 10 bases between the germline ends. There are 15 residues in the CDR3. TCRdb's table, derived via immunoSEQ multiplex PCR, lists solely in-frame clones and lacks some. The profile shows under 200,000 clones, 90% of them singletons. Sequenced material: peripheral blood, taken on day 0 of AZD1222 vaccination. This chain links TRBV9 with TRBJ1-4, with D possibly matching TRBD1 (5 bases). This clonotype was sampled from an adult in good health. The CDR3 sequence: CASSVAWGYNEKLFF. The CDR3 DNA sequence: TGTGCCAGCAGCGTAGCATGGGGGTATAATGAAAAACTGTTTTTT.